This T cell receptor (beta chain) was identified in a study of blood T cell repertoires in COVID-19. Study in general: Collection of acute and convalescent COVID-19 samples took place in the United States, Italy and Spain. Sample material is recorded as cDNA or gDNA derived from T cells, B-cell-depleted T cells, or PBMCs.

The authors' processing: Amplification of reference gene primers was used by the study to estimate nucleated cell counts. The table came from immunoSEQ multiplex PCR; TCRdb's copy has only in-frame clones and leaves some out. V, J and clone size derive from that table, while D and trimming were established from the DNA sequence. The profile shows roughly 300,000 clones, roughly 90% of them singletons. This clone has just one count. Seattle patients were enrolled while actively infected and followed longitudinally. V lost 1 base to trimming and J lost 2 bases, with 15 bases between them. The CDR3 covers 16 residues. CDR1 is GTSNPN, CDR2 SVGIG, per germline (reference sequence).

The material sequenced was peripheral blood. The clonotype was recovered from a woman in her 30s with COVID-19, enrolled during active disease. The chain couples TRBV30 to TRBJ2-1; weak D call: TRBD2 (6 bases). Here the CDR3 reads CAWSGGEQGAYNEQFF. In DNA form, the CDR3 reads TGTGCCTGGAGTGGCGGGGAGCAGGGCGCCTACAATGAGCAGTTCTTC. The full variable domain, in which reference TRBV30 and TRBJ2-1 provide the parts outside the CDR3, is SQTIHQWPATLVQPVGSPLSLECTVEGTSNPNLYWYRQAAGRGLQLLFYSVGIGQISSEVPQNLSASRPQDRQFILSSKKLLLSDSGFYLCAWSGGEQGAYNEQFFGPGTRLTVL.